What follows is one TCR beta chain and its context. Its specificity is not known. This record belongs to a study of T cells in localized non-small cell lung cancer. The assay was immunoSEQ multiplex PCR, and TCRdb's table has in-frame clones only and misses some. The data hold 1,500 or so clones, with about 36% observed a single time. General study results and limits: A single tumor region was sequenced, leaving heterogeneity possible. Compared with tumor, uninvolved adjacent lung displayed greater T cell clonality, ranking highest overall. A median approximately 53 of the top 100 tumor clones appeared in adjacent lung.

This TCR was sampled from a female donor older than 55 with stage I lung adenocarcinoma. Sequencing used lung tumor tissue, obtained before any cancer treatment.

In DNA form, the CDR3 reads TGTGCCAGCAGCCCCGACTTCGGACAGGGCGGGGGCTACACCTTC. Translation gives CASSPDFGQGGGYTF. The J gene is TRBJ1-2, the V gene TRBV9, with 8 bases fitting TRBD1. CDR1 SGDLS and CDR2 YYNGEE come from the germline V gene. This CDR3 is 15 amino acids long. Trimming took 4 bases from V and 8 from J; bases not matched to a gene: 13. The full variable domain, with the rest looked up from reference TRBV9 and TRBJ1-2, is DSGVTQTPKHLITATGQRVTLRCSPRSGDLSVYWYQQSLDQGLQFLIQYYNGEERAKGNILERFSAQQFPDLHSELNLSSLELGDSALYFCASSPDFGQGGGYTFGSGTRLTVV.